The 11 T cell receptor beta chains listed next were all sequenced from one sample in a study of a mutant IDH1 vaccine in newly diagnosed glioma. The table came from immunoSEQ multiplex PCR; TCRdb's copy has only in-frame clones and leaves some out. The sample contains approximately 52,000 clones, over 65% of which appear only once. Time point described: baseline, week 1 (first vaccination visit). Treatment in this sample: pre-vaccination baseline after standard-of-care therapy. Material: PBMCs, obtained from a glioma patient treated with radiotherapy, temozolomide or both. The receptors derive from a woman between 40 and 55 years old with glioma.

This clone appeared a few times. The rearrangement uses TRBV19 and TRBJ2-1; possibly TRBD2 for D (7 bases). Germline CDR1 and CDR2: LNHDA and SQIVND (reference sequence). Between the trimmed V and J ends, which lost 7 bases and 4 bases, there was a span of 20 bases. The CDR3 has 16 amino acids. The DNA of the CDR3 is TGTGCCAGTAACCTAGGCTCGGGGGGCAAATACAATGAGCAGTTCTTC. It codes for CASNLGSGGKYNEQFF. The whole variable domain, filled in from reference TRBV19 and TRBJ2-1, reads DGGITQSPKYLFRKEGQNVTLSCEQNLNHDAMYWYRQDPGQGLRLIYYSQIVNDFQKGDIAEGYSVSREKKESFPLTVTSAQKNPTAFYLCASNLGSGGKYNEQFFGPGTRLTVL.

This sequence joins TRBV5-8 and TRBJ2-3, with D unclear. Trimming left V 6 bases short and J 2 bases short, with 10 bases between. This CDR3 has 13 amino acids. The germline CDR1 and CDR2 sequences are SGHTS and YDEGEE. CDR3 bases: TGTGCCAGCATTAGTATGGTCACAGATACGCAGTATTTT. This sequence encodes CASISMVTDTQYF.

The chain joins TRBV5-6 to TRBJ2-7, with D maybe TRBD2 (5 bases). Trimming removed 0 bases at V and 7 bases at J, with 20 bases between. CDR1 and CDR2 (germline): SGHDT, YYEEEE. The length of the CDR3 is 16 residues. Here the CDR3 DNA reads TGTGCCAGCAGCTTGGAGTCATGGACTTACTCGGGGGAGCAGTACTTC. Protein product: CASSLESWTYSGEQYF.

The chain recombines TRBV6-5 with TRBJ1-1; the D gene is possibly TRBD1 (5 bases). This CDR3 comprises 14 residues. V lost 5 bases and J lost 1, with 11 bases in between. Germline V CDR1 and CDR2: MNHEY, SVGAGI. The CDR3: CASSEGLPNTEAFF. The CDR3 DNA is TGTGCCAGCAGTGAGGGACTGCCGAACACTGAAGCTTTCTTT.

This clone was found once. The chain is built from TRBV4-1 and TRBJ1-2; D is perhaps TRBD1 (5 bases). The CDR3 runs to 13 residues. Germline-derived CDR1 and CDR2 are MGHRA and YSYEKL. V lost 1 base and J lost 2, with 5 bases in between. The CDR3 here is CASSQGGNYGYTF. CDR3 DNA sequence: TGCGCCAGCAGCCAAGGGGGGAACTATGGCTACACCTTC.

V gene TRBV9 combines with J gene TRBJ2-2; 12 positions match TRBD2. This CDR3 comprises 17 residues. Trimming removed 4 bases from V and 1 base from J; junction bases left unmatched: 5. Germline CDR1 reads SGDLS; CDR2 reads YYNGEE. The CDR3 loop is CASSSRTSGENTGELFF. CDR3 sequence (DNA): TGTGCCAGCAGCTCTCGGACTAGCGGGGAGAACACCGGGGAGCTGTTTTTT.

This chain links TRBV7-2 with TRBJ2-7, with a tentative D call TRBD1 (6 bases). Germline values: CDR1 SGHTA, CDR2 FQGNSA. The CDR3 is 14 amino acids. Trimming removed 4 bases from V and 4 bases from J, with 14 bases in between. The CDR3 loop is CASSYPQGRYEQYF. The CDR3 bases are TGTGCCAGCAGCTACCCCCAGGGGCGGTACGAGCAGTACTTC.

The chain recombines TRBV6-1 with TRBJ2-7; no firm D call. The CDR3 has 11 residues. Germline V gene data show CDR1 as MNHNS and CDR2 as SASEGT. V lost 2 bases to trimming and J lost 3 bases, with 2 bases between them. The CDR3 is CASSEYYEQYF. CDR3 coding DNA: TGTGCCAGCAGTGAATACTACGAGCAGTACTTC.

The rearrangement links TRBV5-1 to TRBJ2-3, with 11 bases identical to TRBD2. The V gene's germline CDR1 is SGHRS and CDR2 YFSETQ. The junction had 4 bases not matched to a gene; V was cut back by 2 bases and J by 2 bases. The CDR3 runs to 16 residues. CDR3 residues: CASSLLSGGVTDTQYF. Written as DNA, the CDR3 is TGCGCCAGCAGCTTACTTAGCGGGGGGGTCACAGATACGCAGTATTTT.

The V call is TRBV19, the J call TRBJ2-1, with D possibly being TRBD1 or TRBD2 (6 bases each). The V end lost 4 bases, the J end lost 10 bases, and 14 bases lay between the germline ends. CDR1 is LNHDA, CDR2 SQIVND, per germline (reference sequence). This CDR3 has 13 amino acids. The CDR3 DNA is TGTGCCAGTAGTAAAGGGGGGCCCCGGGAGCAGTTCTTC. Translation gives CASSKGGPREQFF.

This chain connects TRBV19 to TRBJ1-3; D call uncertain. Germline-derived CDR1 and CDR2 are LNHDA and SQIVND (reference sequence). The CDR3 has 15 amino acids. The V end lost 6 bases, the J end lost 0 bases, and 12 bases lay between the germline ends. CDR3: CASSKTGISGNTIYF. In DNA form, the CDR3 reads TGTGCCAGTAGCAAGACGGGAATCTCTGGAAACACCATATATTTT.